The 20 T cell receptor beta chains given below trace back to one sample, sequenced in a study of cytotoxic CD8 clonotypes in ibrutinib-treated CLL. The repertoire was sequenced with immunoSEQ multiplex PCR; TCRdb's copy has only in-frame clones and lacks some. The sample consists of hundreds of thousands of clones, approximately 67% of them appearing once. The sample in question was PBMCs, obtained after 36 months of ibrutinib treatment. All receptors come from a human donor with chronic lymphocytic leukemia.

The chain uses TRBV7-6 and TRBJ2-2; TRBD2 aligns across 9 bases. The CDR3 totals 18 residues. CDR1 is SGHVS and CDR2 is FNYEAQ in the germline V gene. Trimming took 1 base from V and 3 from J; bases not matched to a gene: 9. CDR3 sequence reads: CASSLVSAGGRYTGELFF. As DNA, the CDR3 is TGTGCCAGCAGCTTAGTTTCGGCGGGAGGGCGATACACCGGGGAGCTGTTTTTT.

The CDR3 spells CASSAGTEDYSNQPQHF. CDR3 sequence (DNA): TGTGCCAGTAGCGCCGGGACAGAGGATTATAGCAATCAGCCCCAGCATTTT. The rearrangement uses TRBV19 and TRBJ1-5, with 7 bases that match TRBD1. CDR1 LNHDA and CDR2 SQIVND come from the germline V gene (reference sequence). CDR3 length: 17 amino acids. V dropped 6 bases and J dropped 0; count of bases not matched to a gene: 11. The variable domain in full, completed from reference TRBV19 and TRBJ1-5, reads DGGITQSPKYLFRKEGQNVTLSCEQNLNHDAMYWYRQDPGQGLRLIYYSQIVNDFQKGDIAEGYSVSREKKESFPLTVTSAQKNPTAFYLCASSAGTEDYSNQPQHFGDGTRLSIL.

The chain carries TRBV5-7 and TRBJ1-5, with a possible D match to TRBD1 (6 bases). TRBV5-7 is assigned to the ORF class and has an uncertain function. Between the trimmed V and J ends, which lost 4 bases and 3 bases, there was a span of 17 bases. This CDR3 has 16 residues. CDR3 in amino acids: CASSRTGLSNNQPQHF. CDR3 nucleotide sequence: TGTGCCAGCAGCCGTACAGGGTTATCGAACAATCAGCCCCAGCATTTT.

The rearrangement links TRBV11-2 to TRBJ2-3; no clear D. There are 14 residues in the CDR3. CDR1 is SGHAT, CDR2 FQNNGV, per germline. Trimming shortened V by 1 base and J by 3 bases, and 8 bases separated the two germline ends. The CDR3 reads CASSLGRATDTQYF. The DNA for the CDR3 is TGTGCCAGCAGCTTAGGTAGGGCAACAGATACGCAGTATTTT. The variable domain in full, completed from reference TRBV11-2 and TRBJ2-3, reads EAGVAQSPRYKIIEKRQSVAFWCNPISGHATLYWYQQILGQGPKLLIQFQNNGVVDDSQLPKDRFSAERLKGVDSTLKIQPAKLEDSAVYLCASSLGRATDTQYFGPGTRLTVL.

This clone has only a few counts. The V call is TRBV15, the J call TRBJ2-7, with D possibly TRBD2 on 5 matching bases. V lost 2 bases, J lost 0 bases, and 14 bases lay in between. Germline values: CDR1 LNHNV, CDR2 YYDKDF (reference sequence). CDR3 size: 16 residues. CDR3 bases: TGTGCCACCAGCAGAAATAGCGTCCTGAGCTCCTACGAGCAGTACTTC. Its protein product is CATSRNSVLSSYEQYF.

The CDR3 loop is CASSQTPLAGGEFF. CDR3 bases: TGCGCCAGCAGCCAAACGCCACTAGCGGGAGGAGAGTTCTTC. This chain uses TRBV5-1 with TRBJ2-1; 12 bases fit TRBD2. J gave up 14 bases and V 4 bases, and 10 bases lay outside the gene matches. Germline CDR1 is SGHRS and CDR2 is YFSETQ. The CDR3 runs 14 residues. The complete variable domain, with remaining parts taken from reference TRBV5-1 and TRBJ2-1, reads KAGVTQTPRYLIKTRGQQVTLSCSPISGHRSVSWYQQTPGQGLQFLFEYFSETQRNKGNFPGRFSGRQFSNSRSEMNVSTLELGDSALYLCASSQTPLAGGEFFGPGTRLTVL.

Points on this clone: This sample includes further DNA sequences coding for the same CDR3. The chain recombines TRBV9 with TRBJ1-5; D gene unclear. CDR1 is SGDLS and CDR2 is YYNGEE in the germline V gene. The germline V and J ends were trimmed by 0 bases and 2 bases, with 6 bases remaining between them. The CDR3 spans 14 residues. The CDR3 region has the DNA TGTGCCAGCAGCGTAGGGGGAGGCAATCAGCCCCAGCATTTT. This encodes CASSVGGGNQPQHF.

This clone showed up just a few times. The rearrangement links TRBV5-4 to TRBJ2-5, with D possibly being TRBD2 (5 bases). The CDR3 totals 13 residues. V was cut by 0 bases and J by 7 bases, with 10 bases left in between. Germline assignment: CDR1 SGHNT and CDR2 YYREEE (reference sequence). The CDR3 DNA follows: TGTGCCAGCAGCTTGGCAGGAGGTGGGACCCAGTACTTC. Its translation is CASSLAGGGTQYF.

This chain connects TRBV5-5 to TRBJ2-7; D gene uncertain. Trimming took 1 base from V and 5 from J, leaving 7 bases between them. The germline V gene encodes CDR1 SGHKS and CDR2 YYEKEE (reference sequence). This CDR3 is built from 12 residues. In DNA form, the CDR3 reads TGTGCCAGCAGCTTGTCGATCGACGAGCAGTACTTC. Its translation: CASSLSIDEQYF.

This clone came up a few times. The chain carries TRBV5-1 and TRBJ2-5, with D maybe TRBD1 (5 bases). This CDR3 region has 14 residues. CDR1 and CDR2 from the germline V gene are SGHRS and YFSETQ. V was clipped by 1 base and J by 3 bases, with 10 bases between them. The CDR3 DNA follows: TGCGCCAGCAGCTTGACAGGACCCGAAGAGACCCAGTACTTC. Amino acid sequence: CASSLTGPEETQYF.

This clone was seen more than once but under ten times. V usage is TRBV20-1 and J usage is TRBJ2-5, with no clear D. Germline CDR1 reads DFQATT; CDR2 reads SNEGSKA (reference sequence). Trimming pared 6 bases from V and 4 bases from J, leaving 6 bases between. This CDR3 spans 10 amino acids. Here the CDR3 reads CSAARETQYF. The CDR3 DNA sequence: TGCAGTGCCGCAAGAGAGACCCAGTACTTC.

The rearrangement links TRBV29-1 to TRBJ1-2; D gene unclear. The CDR3 runs to 13 residues. Deletions cut 3 bases from V and 6 bases from J, with 14 bases between. Germline CDR1 reads SQVTM; CDR2 reads ANQGSEA. CDR3 amino acids: CSVDPTSINGYTF. DNA of the CDR3: TGCAGCGTTGATCCCACTTCGATCAATGGCTACACCTTC.

In DNA, the CDR3 is TGCAGCGTTGCGGGACCGCCCAATGAGCAGTTCTTC. Its protein product is CSVAGPPNEQFF. The V and J genes are TRBV29-1 and TRBJ2-1, with D perhaps given as TRBD1 or TRBD2 (5 bases each). The length of the CDR3 is 12 residues. Trimming pared 4 bases from V and 6 bases from J, leaving 10 bases between. Germline lookup yields CDR1 SQVTM and CDR2 ANQGSEA.

The chain uses TRBV9 and TRBJ2-7, with 10 bases aligning to TRBD2. Germline V gives CDR1 SGDLS, CDR2 YYNGEE. The junction had 8 bases not matched to a gene; V was cut back by 0 bases and J by 2 bases. This CDR3 is 17 amino acids long. The CDR3 spells CASSVGLAGGEAYEQYF. CDR3 bases: TGTGCCAGCAGCGTAGGGTTAGCGGGAGGCGAGGCCTACGAGCAGTACTTC.

The chain employs TRBV4-1 and TRBJ2-1; D may be TRBD2 (5 bases). Germline CDR1 and CDR2: MGHRA and YSYEKL. V was trimmed by 4 bases and J by 0 bases, leaving 13 bases between them. The CDR3 has 16 residues. The CDR3: CASSRTLGSSYNEQFF. DNA for the CDR3: TGCGCCAGCAGCCGTACGCTTGGGAGCTCCTACAATGAGCAGTTCTTC.

The chain uses TRBV19 and TRBJ1-5, with TRBD1 as a possible D gene (6 bases). V was trimmed by 10 bases and J by 1 base, leaving 14 bases between them. Germline V gene lookup returns CDR1 LNHDA and CDR2 SQIVND (reference sequence). CDR3 size: 14 residues. The CDR3 sequence: CATSRTVSNQPQHF. CDR3 sequence (DNA): TGTGCCACCTCCAGGACAGTCAGCAATCAGCCCCAGCATTTT.

This chain joins TRBV27 and TRBJ1-2, with D hard to call. CDR1 is MNHEY, CDR2 SMNVEV, per germline (reference sequence). The ends were cut back, 2 bases at V and 6 bases at J, with 13 bases in the middle. The CDR3 is 14 amino acids. The CDR3 DNA reads TGTGCCAGCAGTTTACGCCGTGGTTTTAATGGCTACACCTTC. Translated, it gives CASSLRRGFNGYTF.

This clone appeared a single time. The sample has other DNA sequences that encode this CDR3 too. The rearrangement links TRBV15 to TRBJ2-3; D remains unclear. The V gene's germline CDR1 is LNHNV and CDR2 YYDKDF (reference sequence). V was trimmed by 0 bases and J by 5 bases, leaving 6 bases between them. The CDR3 extends over 13 amino acids. The CDR3 DNA follows: TGTGCCACCAGCAGAGATGACGGAGATACGCAGTATTTT. Translating gives CATSRDDGDTQYF.

V usage is TRBV2 and J usage is TRBJ2-7, with D perhaps being TRBD1 or TRBD2 (5 bases each). CDR3 length: 15 amino acids. Germline V gives CDR1 SNHLY, CDR2 FYNNEI. Trimming took off 5 bases at V and 6 bases at J, with 20 bases between the two ends. CDR3 nucleotide sequence: TGTGCCAGCAGTAATTGGAGAGGGGACCCTGGCGAGCAGTACTTC. It specifies CASSNWRGDPGEQYF. The full variable domain, its missing parts supplied by reference TRBV2 and TRBJ2-7, is EPEVTQTPSHQVTQMGQEVILRCVPISNHLYFYWYRQILGQKVEFLVSFYNNEISEKSEIFDDQFSVERPDGSNFTLKIRSTKLEDSAMYFCASSNWRGDPGEQYFGPGTRLTVT.

This clone was observed many times. The V gene is TRBV27, the J gene TRBJ1-1; D perhaps matches TRBD1 (5 bases). This CDR3 has 13 residues. Germline V gives CDR1 MNHEY, CDR2 SMNVEV (reference sequence). Trimming removed 11 bases at V and 5 bases at J, with 18 bases between. The CDR3 nucleotides read TGTGCCTTCCGGGACCTAACCCGAACTGAAGCTTTCTTT. This codes for CAFRDLTRTEAFF.